These 19 T cell receptor beta chains originate from one sample sequenced in a study of B cell selection in AIRE deficiency. Regulatory T cells were sorted as CD4+CD25hiCD127low/negative. Data came from immunoSEQ multiplex PCR; TCRdb stores just in-frame clones and leaves some out. The table includes about 21,000 clones, about 95% detected once. Sequenced sample: Tregs sorted from PBMCs. The receptors stem from a human donor with AIRE deficiency.

On this clone: One end of the junction does not line up with germline, which may come from a read error. V and J are TRBV28 and TRBJ1-2, with TRBD1 as a possible D gene (5 bases). CDR1 is MDHEN, CDR2 SYDVKM, per germline. This CDR3 is built from 13 residues. The CDR3 loop reads CASSSGGTGASQF. The CDR3 DNA reads TGTGCCAGCAGTTCCGGCGGCACAGGCGCGTCCCAGTTC.

This rearrangement joins TRBV11-2 to TRBJ2-4; 7 positions agree with TRBD2. Germline V gene data show CDR1 as SGHAT and CDR2 as FQNNGV. With 1 base clipped from V and 8 bases from J, the junction kept 2 bases outside the gene matches. The CDR3 runs 13 residues. CDR3 coding DNA: TGTGCCAGCAGCTTAGGAGGGAGGGACATTCAGTACTTC. Translating gives CASSLGGRDIQYF.

The CDR3 protein is CASEEHRGSAGYTF. The DNA for the CDR3 is TGTGCCAGCGAAGAACACAGGGGCTCCGCTGGCTACACCTTC. The rearrangement uses TRBV6-1 and TRBJ1-2, with 7 bases aligning to TRBD1. The CDR3 extends over 14 amino acids. The V and J ends lost 8 bases and 7 bases, in that order; junction bases with no gene match: 13. Looked up from germline, CDR1 is MNHNS and CDR2 is SASEGT.

The rearrangement joins TRBV28 to TRBJ1-1; 7 nucleotides match TRBD1. V lost 5 bases, J lost 5 bases, and 14 bases stayed unmatched. The CDR3 runs to 16 residues. Germline V gene data show CDR1 as MDHEN and CDR2 as SYDVKM. CDR3 bases: TGTGCCAGCAGTAACAGGGGTCAATACGGGGGGACTGAAGCTTTCTTT. As protein: CASSNRGQYGGTEAFF.

The rearrangement uses TRBV29-1 and TRBJ1-4, with 7 bases lining up with TRBD1. V shed 6 bases, J shed 8 bases, and the junction held 9 bases outside the gene matches. Germline V CDR1 and CDR2: SQVTM, ANQGSEA. This CDR3 contains 13 residues. CDR3 DNA: TGCAGCGTCCCCAGGGGGGGGGAAGAAAAACTGTTTTTT. As protein: CSVPRGGEEKLFF.

The DNA of the CDR3 is TGTGCCATCAGTGAGTTGGGACGACCGCCGGGTCAAGCTTTCTTT. Protein product: CAISELGRPPGQAFF. The chain carries TRBV10-3 and TRBJ1-1; D is possibly TRBD1 (5 bases). The CDR3 is made up of 15 amino acids. The germline V and J ends were trimmed by 1 base and 9 bases, with 18 bases remaining between them. CDR1 ENHRY and CDR2 SYGVKD come from the germline V gene.

The chain joins TRBV21-1 to TRBJ1-5; the table's D call, TRBD1, was not checked against the DNA. TRBV21-1 is an annotated pseudogene. CDR3 length: 19 amino acids. Written as DNA, the CDR3 is TGTGCCAGCAGCAAAATGGAACGAGAACCCACAGGTCACGATCAGCCCCAGCATTTT. Residues: CASSKMEREPTGHDQPQHF.

J is TRBJ2-1 and V is TRBV27, with 13 bases fitting TRBD2. V lost 5 bases and J lost 9; bases outside the gene matches: 4. Germline V gene data show CDR1 as MNHEY and CDR2 as SMNVEV (reference sequence). This CDR3 contains 14 residues. The CDR3 spells CASSTSGRAVEQFF. CDR3 in DNA: TGTGCCAGCAGTACTAGCGGGAGGGCCGTTGAGCAGTTCTTC.

The gene calls are TRBV9 and TRBJ2-5; either TRBD1 or TRBD2 may fit D (6 bases each). V was cut by 0 bases and J by 5 bases, with 20 bases left in between. The CDR3 runs 17 residues. Germline loops: CDR1 SGDLS, CDR2 YYNGEE. The DNA of the CDR3 is TGTGCCAGCAGCGTAGGAGGGCGAGGGGGGCTTAGGGAGACCCAGTACTTC. Its translation is CASSVGGRGGLRETQYF.

This chain links TRBV30 with TRBJ1-2; possibly TRBD1 for D (6 bases). Germline CDR1 is GTSNPN and CDR2 is SVGIG (reference sequence). Deletions cut 1 base from V and 4 bases from J, with 19 bases between. The CDR3 is 16 residues long. The DNA for the CDR3 is TGTGCCTGGAGTGGTACGGACAGAGATCGGGTCTATGGCTACACCTTC. This encodes CAWSGTDRDRVYGYTF.

For the CDR3, the DNA is TGTGCCAGCAAGGGCGGGACCCTCACAGATACGCAGTATTTT. Its translation: CASKGGTLTDTQYF. The V gene is TRBV6-6, the J gene TRBJ2-3, with a possible D match to TRBD2 (6 bases). The CDR3 contains 14 residues. Trimming pared 7 bases from V and 2 bases from J, leaving 13 bases between. The V gene's germline CDR1 is MNHNY and CDR2 SVGAGI (reference sequence).

This clone was seen only a few times. The chain employs TRBV7-2 and TRBJ2-7; the D is unclear. This CDR3 is built from 13 residues. Trimming took off 6 bases at V and 4 bases at J, with 13 bases between the two ends. CDR1 is SGHTA and CDR2 is FQGNSA in the germline V gene. Here the CDR3 reads CASRAAGDYEQYF. Here the CDR3 DNA reads TGTGCCAGCAGGGCCGCCGGAGATTACGAGCAGTACTTC.

This sequence joins TRBV7-9 and TRBJ1-5; no definite D call. V lost 1 base, J lost 1 base, and 5 bases lay in between. The CDR3 runs to 14 residues. Germline lookup yields CDR1 SEHNR and CDR2 FQNEAQ (reference sequence). The CDR3 DNA follows: TGTGCCAGCAGCTTAGGTCAGAGCAATCAGCCCCAGCATTTT. It yields the protein CASSLGQSNQPQHF.

The chain combines TRBV10-2 with TRBJ1-5; no definite D call. The CDR3 spans 13 residues. Trimming stripped 6 bases from V and 5 bases from J, with 11 bases between. Looked up from germline, CDR1 is WSHSY and CDR2 is SAAADI. CDR3 sequence: CASRAQDYQPQHF. For the CDR3, the DNA is TGCGCCAGCAGGGCCCAGGATTATCAGCCCCAGCATTTT.

The V call is TRBV9, the J call TRBJ2-5, with 8 bases aligning to TRBD2. CDR3 length: 15 residues. V was pared by 0 bases and J by 5 bases, with 6 bases of the junction left unmatched. Germline V gives CDR1 SGDLS, CDR2 YYNGEE. CDR3 DNA: TGTGCCAGCAGCGTAGAAGGCGGGAGGCGGGAGACCCAGTACTTC. Protein product: CASSVEGGRRETQYF.

The CDR3 region has the DNA TGTGCCAGTAGTCCGAAGAAGGGGAGCACTGAAGCTTTCTTT. Its translation is CASSPKKGSTEAFF. The V call is TRBV19, the J call TRBJ1-1; maybe TRBD1 (5 bases). Trimming pared 5 bases from V and 4 bases from J, leaving 14 bases between. Germline V gives CDR1 LNHDA, CDR2 SQIVND (reference sequence). CDR3 size: 14 residues.

The J gene is TRBJ2-2, the V gene TRBV29-1; no clear D gene. Trimming removed 1 base at V and 6 bases at J, with 3 bases between. Germline lookup yields CDR1 SQVTM and CDR2 ANQGSEA. The CDR3 is 11 residues long. The CDR3, as DNA: TGCAGCGTTGAAGGGTCCGGGGAGCTGTTTTTT. Residues: CSVEGSGELFF.

The CDR3 sequence: CATSRGQGGVQPQHF. DNA for the CDR3: TGTGCCACCAGCCGTGGACAGGGAGGGGTCCAGCCCCAGCATTTT. V and J are TRBV15 and TRBJ1-5, with 8 bases aligning to TRBD1. Losses at the gene ends were 5 bases for V and 7 bases for J; bases not matched to a gene: 10. CDR1 is LNHNV, CDR2 YYDKDF, per germline (reference sequence). The CDR3 totals 15 residues.

This chain joins TRBV5-1 and TRBJ2-7, with 8 bases matching TRBD1. This CDR3 comprises 14 residues. Germline CDR1 and CDR2: SGHRS and YFSETQ. V dropped 4 bases and J dropped 3; count of bases not matched to a gene: 6. CDR3 region: CASSTGQGFYEQYF. In DNA, the CDR3 is TGCGCCAGCAGCACCGGACAGGGCTTCTACGAGCAGTACTTC.